This T cell receptor (beta chain) was documented in a study of T cell responses to AZD1222 COVID-19 vaccine. The V segment lost 3 bases and the J segment 3 bases; nucleotides outside the gene matches: 5. The V gene's germline CDR1 is SGHNT and CDR2 YENEEA. The CDR3 is 15 amino acids. TCRdb's copy holds only in-frame clones and misses some; the assay was immunoSEQ multiplex PCR. The sample comprises around 140,000 clones, approximately 94% of which are singletons, and 7.5% to 9.5% rests with the top ten. The receptor was derived from an adult in good health. This chain uses TRBV11-3 with TRBJ2-7; TRBD2 aligns across 10 bases. The source was peripheral blood, collected on day 0 of AZD1222 vaccination. The CDR3 spells CASSFSGGKHYEQYF. CDR3 coding DNA: TGTGCCAGCAGCTTTAGCGGGGGGAAACACTACGAGCAGTACTTC.